This T cell receptor (beta chain) was identified in a study of beta chain features in type 1 diabetes. For this clone: The antigen is not known.

Germline V gives CDR1 LNHDA, CDR2 SQIVND (reference sequence). This CDR3 comprises 11 residues. The V end lost 3 bases, the J end lost 13 bases, and 10 bases lay between the germline ends. Broader study findings: Shorter TCRB CDR3s, moderately but significantly so, marked every one of the four CD4+ subsets in Type 1 diabetes patients. Junctions at VDJ sites from type 1 diabetes patients had fewer insertions and more deletions. There was no resolution here of whether HLA type influences TCRB rearrangement.

Using CD45RO/CCR7/CD25/CD127/CD95/CD27, CD4+ naive, central memory, regulatory and stem cell-like memory cells were sorted. Expressed TCRB transcripts got sequenced, as all isolated RNA was reverse transcribed. Around 3.9 million reads per sample were averaged for naive, central memory and regulatory samples. This table comes from immunoSEQ multiplex PCR, and its TCRdb copy is limited to in-frame clones, with some not included. This sample has under 300,000 clones, with approximately 15% found just once. The chain combines TRBV19 with TRBJ1-5; D not certain. This sequence originates from a man under 40 with type 1 diabetes. The sample taken for sequencing was naive CD4+ T cells from blood. CDR3 nucleotides: TGTGCCAGTAGTATCCGGAGGGAACAGCATTTT. Protein product: CASSIRREQHF.